This entry concerns a single TCR beta chain. The antigen it recognizes is unknown. Base qualities were left out, and no much larger clone turns up one base away. The data derive from a study of cytomegalovirus exposure and HLA in healthy donors (dated by TCRdb to 2017 to 2019). About the full investigation: In an earlier analysis of roughly 500 of the donors, 250 to 350 Gb of sequence data and just under 120 million unique TCR beta sequences from 180 million or so T cells were reported. Approximately 310 gigabases of sequencing data and approximately 80 million unique TCR sequences were included in an early release covering about 600 HLA-typed donors. Of the roughly 400 genotyped donors, approximately 83% fell in the genetic ancestry cluster associated with self-reported Caucasian donors. The study was designed to test whether signatures of past pathogen exposure could be identified by cataloging public T cell receptors. The study profiled the T cell repertoires of 500 to 800 subjects by immunosequencing and related them to cytomegalovirus serostatus. In addition to the first cohort of 666 subjects, a separate validation cohort of 130 or so different subjects was used. The study combined high-throughput TCR immunosequencing, statistical association of individual TCRs with disease status, and machine learning to predict cytomegalovirus infection status. A later analysis re-examined previously published TCR beta repertoires from 500 to 700 donors and added high-resolution HLA genotyping to investigate patterns of TCR occurrence. The later analysis used no new phenotypic data to find candidate immune exposures, relying instead on TCR beta sequences and their occurrence across donors. An earlier analysis of about 620 of the donors applied high-throughput TCR beta sequencing to assess whether each TCR beta V gene segment acted as functional or pseudogenic. Donor age, sex, ethnicity and CMV serostatus were compiled together with the repertoire data. Genome-wide SNP genotypes for about 65% of the 666 donors were used in a later genetic analysis, which treated that subset as a discovery cohort. Every discovery cohort repertoire had been produced on one sequencing platform. Class I and class II HLA loci were covered by the typing at four-digit resolution. Typing coverage differed by locus: A, B, C, DRB1 and DQB1 were typed in roughly 629-630 donors, DQA1 in 522, DPA1 in some 570, and DPB1 in just under 480. About five DR-DQ haplotypes were treated as single units for association and clustering because of strong linkage in the cohort. On average, about 240,000 unique TCR beta nucleotide sequences were sequenced per donor among more than 350 genotyped donors of the cohort, with about 19% of those sequences being non-productive.

The cohort comprised several hundred healthy bone marrow donors. All cohort members were sampled while nominally healthy, although unrecorded immune exposures were likely present. The donor tested CMV seronegative, placing the donor among the 350 to 400 seronegative members of the cohort. Every donor gave a peripheral blood sample, and the peripheral blood mononuclear cells from that sample were used for TCR beta sequencing. Genomic DNA was extracted from the blood cell samples with the Qiagen DNeasy Blood Extraction Kit. Paper-wide results and their limitations: Several of the top co-occurrence clusters appeared to be linked to parvovirus B19, influenza, CMV and Epstein-Barr virus, according to a later analysis. Correlated functional status among segregating V segments might reflect linkage disequilibrium, but an unknown experimental factor could not be ruled out. Most TCR sequences were observed very rarely across donors, whereas some public TCRs were present in many individuals. The sequencing pipeline was judged likely to have produced a cluster of highly shared sequence variants as a technical artifact. In this cohort, only TCR beta chains were sequenced, and detectable features were limited by the absence of alpha or paired-chain data. The study listed 150 to 200 TCR beta chains as associated with cytomegalovirus. According to a later genetic analysis, donors in an Asian-associated ancestry cluster had fewer N-insertions in productive TCRs than the approximately 700-donor mean. It was suggested by the authors that the approach could potentially be generalized to other disease states and immunological phenotypes. When HLA alleles, especially DR and DQ, strongly co-occurred, TCR associations were difficult to assign to individual alleles. In an earlier analysis of about 600 of the donors, most TCR beta V segments appeared in productive rearrangements about 87% or about 30% of the time, broadly matching IMGT annotations. Three of the identified cytomegalovirus-associated TCR beta chains were confirmed in vitro to be specific for cytomegalovirus antigens. V-gene and J-gene trimming of TCR beta chains was associated with a missense DCLRE1C variant in a later genetic analysis, and the association was replicated in an independent cohort. Some 16 rarely observed V segments, including chromosome 9 orphons, were excluded from the earlier analysis of about 600 of the donors because counts were too low. According to a later analysis, TCR association rates differed among HLA loci, with DRB1 alleles showing the most associated TCRs and HLA-C alleles showing the fewest. HLA typing was unavailable for some donors at each locus, so association tests used only the typed subset. In a later analysis, some 18,000 TCR beta sequences were associated with specific HLA alleles at a false discovery rate of 0.05. Most CMV-associated TCR beta chains appeared to be HLA-restricted in a later analysis, and the HLA associations seemed to be driven largely by CMV exposure. Immune exposure information for the cohort was limited to CMV serostatus. In both the original and validation cohorts, the classifier was reported to diagnose cytomegalovirus status with high specificity and sensitivity. Presence/absence analyses assumed roughly uniform sequencing depth across donors, an assumption that may not hold. In a later analysis, HLA-associated TCR beta chains showed more clonal expansion and lower generation probabilities than non-associated chains that were equally common. A further reported finding was that TCR beta sequences accurately predicted the HLA-A and HLA-B alleles for most subjects in the first cohort.

The method behind the library was the immunoSEQ multiplex PCR assay. For the multiplex PCR, a mixture combining 60 forward primers for TCR Vbeta segments and 13 reverse primers for TCR Jbeta segments was used. The CDR3 region of rearranged TCR beta genes was amplified from genomic DNA with a multiplex PCR assay. The amplified TCR beta libraries were sequenced on the Illumina HiSeq System as 87-base-pair reads. Per the authors' processing: A later analysis tallied about 77 million unique TCR beta chains across the 550 to 850 repertoires, and about 10 million of those chains were shared by two or more donors. A nearest-neighbor algorithm error-corrected the raw reads and collapsed the reads into unique sequences, merging closely related sequences to remove PCR and sequencing errors. CDR3 sequences were aligned to IMGT reference sequences to assign V, D and J gene segments. For a sequence to be retained, at least a six-nucleotide match to both a V gene segment and a J gene segment was required. A rearrangement counted as productive if the CDR3 had no stop codons and remained in frame with V and J, and every other rearrangement counted as non-productive. CDR3 was defined according to IMGT convention as the region running from the second conserved V-encoded cysteine to the conserved J-encoded phenylalanine. In an earlier analysis of around 540 of the donors, sequences lacking an unambiguous match to a single V gene segment were excluded. An earlier analysis of almost 600 of the donors classified V segments as functional when productive rearrangements were above 56.7% and as segregating when the standard deviation between donors was above 5%. A statistical classification framework was developed to diagnose cytomegalovirus status using the catalog of TCR beta chain sequences. In a later analysis, V and J genes were assigned by comparing TCR nucleotide sequences against IMGT/GENE-DB human TR gene sequences. Using the TCRdist pipeline, a later analysis assigned CDR3 sequences along with most-parsimonious VDJ recombination scenarios. In a later analysis, each TCR beta chain was defined by its CDR3 amino acid sequence together with its V-gene family, and reads lacking a unique V-gene family were excluded. As a way to deal with suspected cross-contamination and a sequencing artifact, a later analysis dropped 450 to 600 nucleotide sequences that were highly shared and had low generation probability. In a later analysis, a clonal expansion index was calculated for each public chain from normalized within-repertoire ranks of inferred template counts. A later analysis computed generation probabilities with a VDJ recombination model fitted to out-of-frame rearrangements, and checked the results against IGoR. Hypergeometric tests were used in a later analysis to score TCR-TCR, TCR-HLA and TCR-CMV co-occurrence, with a repertoire-size bias correction applied to the TCR pairs. False discovery rates were estimated in a later analysis by permuting HLA or CMV assignments 20 times. A later analysis grouped co-occurring TCRs with DBSCAN, adding TCRdist sequence similarity when clustering within HLA-allele-positive subsets. For co-occurrence clustering, repertoires with fewer than 30,000 or more than 120,000 public chains were excluded, along with roughly 5 repertoires with anomalous nucleotide sharing. TCRdb limited this immuneACCESS table to in-frame rearrangements with V and J called. A share of clones is missing; checked studies link under half to unresolved V genes, and the rest is unexplained. V, J and clone size reflect that table, while D and trimming were determined from the DNA. The sample table shows about 190,000 clones, and roughly 80% are seen once. The ten largest clones add up to 3.8% of the sample.

The sample consisted of PBMCs. This sequence originates from a man aged 45-60 years in good health and CMV-seronegative.

The DNA sequence is TGTGCCAGCAGCCCCTCAGGGACAGGGGATGGAGGCTACACCTTC. This translates into CASSPSGTGDGGYTF. The sequence links TRBV6-5 to TRBJ1-2; the junction holds 10 bases that match TRBD1. The CDR3 has 15 amino acids, counting the end cysteine and phenylalanine. CDR3 DNA is the only sequence kept; it has 45 bases, read in frame from the first base. According to the germline V gene, CDR1 reads MNHEY and CDR2 reads SVGAGI. V lost 6 bases and J lost 8 bases, and the count of bases not matched to a germline gene is 12.